This passage covers 25 T cell receptor beta chains from one sample sequenced in a study of T cells in Graves' hyperthyroidism and ophthalmopathy. TCR beta CDR3 regions were amplified from RNA transcripts. RT-PCR in the first round (using the HTBI primer set) targeted the TCR CDR3. TCRdb reanalysed the multiplex PCR reads using MiXCR and keeps one entry per CDR3 protein. This table has 550,000 to 650,000 distinct CDR3 sequences, roughly 13% appearing once. The sequencing input was blood. Receptors were obtained from a woman in her thirties with Graves' hyperthyroidism that later progressed to Graves' ophthalmopathy.

The chain recombines TRBV2 with TRBJ1-5, with D possibly matching TRBD1 (5 bases). Between the trimmed V and J ends, which lost 6 bases and 3 bases, there was a span of 21 bases. This CDR3 is built from 17 residues. The germline CDR1 and CDR2 sequences are SNHLY and FYNNEI. The CDR3 coding sequence is TGTGCCAGCAGGGGGGTAGGGCGCTTACTCTCCAATCAGCCCCAGCATTTT. Residues: CASRGVGRLLSNQPQHF.

This clonotype was observed a handful of times. With a much larger clone just one base away, this may be a read error. The CDR3 region is CASSWGGMNTEAFF. In DNA form, the CDR3 reads TGTGCCAGCAGTTGGGGGGGAATGAACACTGAAGCTTTCTTT. This rearrangement joins TRBV27 to TRBJ1-1, with TRBD1 as a possible D gene (5 bases). The CDR3 extends over 14 amino acids. Germline V gene data show CDR1 as MNHEY and CDR2 as SMNVEV (reference sequence). V lost 4 bases, J lost 0 bases, and 9 bases lay in between.

This clonotype was observed a handful of times. This chain joins TRBV28 and TRBJ2-7, with D tentatively TRBD2 (6 bases). The CDR3 totals 15 residues. V was shortened by 5 bases and J by 4 bases, with 18 bases between the two germline ends. The germline V gene has CDR1 MDHEN and CDR2 SYDVKM. Here the CDR3 DNA reads TGTGCCAGCAGTACCCTCCTCCAGACTAGTTACGAGCAGTACTTC. Its protein product is CASSTLLQTSYEQYF.

V gene TRBV27 combines with J gene TRBJ1-1; D is ambiguous. Germline-derived CDR1 and CDR2 are MNHEY and SMNVEV (reference sequence). The CDR3 extends over 14 amino acids. V lost 5 bases, J lost 6 bases, and 16 bases lay in between. The CDR3 loop reads CASSPNPYSSEAFF. Here the CDR3 DNA reads TGTGCCAGCAGTCCCAACCCCTACTCGTCTGAAGCTTTCTTT.

This chain joins TRBV7-2 and TRBJ2-1, with TRBD1 as a possible D gene (5 bases). V lost 0 bases, J lost 6 bases, and 9 bases lay in between. This CDR3 spans 14 amino acids. Germline values: CDR1 SGHTA, CDR2 FQGNSA. The DNA for the CDR3 is TGTGCCAGCAGCTTAGCGTGGCAGGGCAATGAGCAGTTCTTC. Translation: CASSLAWQGNEQFF.

This clonotype turned up a few times. For the CDR3, the DNA is TGTGCCAGTAGTACCCAGGGTCAAAGCTACGAGCAGTACTTC. It encodes CASSTQGQSYEQYF. The V and J genes are TRBV19 and TRBJ2-7, with a possible D match to TRBD1 (5 bases). This CDR3 spans 14 amino acids. Trimming stripped 4 bases from V and 3 bases from J, with 13 bases between. Germline CDR1 reads LNHDA; CDR2 reads SQIVND (reference sequence).

In this sample, this clonotype turned up a few times. The chain couples TRBV12-3 or TRBV12-4 to TRBJ1-3, with D maybe TRBD1 (6 bases). This CDR3 has 16 residues. Trimming took 3 bases from V and 1 from J, leaving 13 bases between them. CDR3 sequence: CASSFDRWTSGNTIYF. The CDR3 DNA sequence: TGTGCCAGCAGTTTTGACAGGTGGACTTCTGGAAACACCATATATTTT.

This clonotype was picked up many times. This chain uses TRBV29-1 with TRBJ2-7; D gene ambiguous. Germline CDR1 is SQVTM and CDR2 is ANQGSEA. The CDR3 totals 12 residues. V lost 1 base to trimming and J lost 7 bases, with 11 bases between them. The CDR3 loop is CSVEATFREQYF. The DNA of the CDR3 is TGCAGCGTTGAAGCGACGTTCCGGGAGCAGTACTTC.

This clonotype has at least ten counts. The chain carries TRBV20-1 and TRBJ2-1; TRBD2 is a possible D gene (6 bases). The V and J ends lost 7 bases and 4 bases respectively, with 14 bases between them. CDR1 is DFQATT, CDR2 SNEGSKA, per germline (reference sequence). The CDR3 is 13 amino acids. CDR3 sequence (DNA): TGCAGTGTTGGGAGGTTTCTATACAATGAGCAGTTCTTC. This translates into CSVGRFLYNEQFF.

This clonotype was picked up many times. A read error may account for a junction end that differs from germline. The gene calls are TRBV5-1 and TRBJ1-1; 7 bases are shared with TRBD1. This CDR3 has 15 amino acids. Looked up from germline, CDR1 is SGHRS and CDR2 is YFSETQ. The CDR3 DNA sequence: TGCGCCGGCAGCCCGACAGGGCAAGGGGGAACTGAAGCTTTCTTT. Translated: CAGSPTGQGGTEAFF.

The chain couples TRBV9 to TRBJ2-2; D not certain. CDR3 length equals 16 residues. Deletions cut 0 bases from V and 0 bases from J, with 9 bases between. Looked up from germline, CDR1 is SGDLS and CDR2 is YYNGEE. The CDR3 here is CASSVANTANTGELFF. The DNA of the CDR3 is TGTGCCAGCAGCGTAGCCAATACCGCGAACACCGGGGAGCTGTTTTTT.

The sample holds many counts of this clonotype. The rearrangement joins TRBV7-2 to TRBJ2-3, with D tentatively TRBD2 (6 bases). The V gene's germline CDR1 is SGHTA and CDR2 FQGNSA. V dropped 2 bases and J dropped 1 base, with 16 bases sitting between them. The CDR3 totals 17 residues. The CDR3 DNA is TGTGCCAGCAGCTTAAATTCCCCTAGCGTGGGCACAGATACGCAGTATTTT. Its protein is CASSLNSPSVGTDTQYF. The entire variable domain, with the rest obtained from reference TRBV7-2 and TRBJ2-3, is as follows: GAGVSQSPSNKVTEKGKDVELRCDPISGHTALYWYRQSLGQGLEFLIYFQGNSAPDKSGLPSDRFSAERTGGSVSTLTIQRTQQEDSAVYLCASSLNSPSVGTDTQYFGPGTRLTVL.

This chain links TRBV29-1 with TRBJ2-7, with 7 bases fitting TRBD2. In germline, CDR1 is SQVTM, CDR2 ANQGSEA. With V trimmed by 4 bases and J by 4 bases, 34 bases remained unmatched. The CDR3 covers 22 residues. CDR3 DNA sequence: TGCAGCGTTGGTGGTAAACGGATTAGCGGGCAGAGCGGCCGCATGGGTGTTTACGAGCAGTACTTC. Residues: CSVGGKRISGQSGRMGVYEQYF.

Many counts were recorded for this clonotype. The rearrangement joins TRBV2 to TRBJ1-6; tentative D call: TRBD1 (5 bases). From germline, CDR1 is SNHLY and CDR2 FYNNEI. The V end lost 9 bases, the J end lost 4 bases, and 13 bases lay between the germline ends. The CDR3 totals 14 residues. The CDR3 here is CARAPQGYNSPLHF. The CDR3 region has the DNA TGTGCCAGGGCACCCCAGGGATATAATTCACCCCTCCACTTT. Looking up the rest from reference TRBV2 and TRBJ1-6 gives the full variable domain: EPEVTQTPSHQVTQMGQEVILRCVPISNHLYFYWYRQILGQKVEFLVSFYNNEISEKSEIFDDQFSVERPDGSNFTLKIRSTKLEDSAMYFCARAPQGYNSPLHFGNGTRLTVT.

The chain carries TRBV19 and TRBJ1-1; no clear D. The V end lost 5 bases, the J end lost 0 bases, and 10 bases lay between the germline ends. Germline V gene data show CDR1 as LNHDA and CDR2 as SQIVND (reference sequence). The CDR3 extends over 14 amino acids. The CDR3 sequence: CASSLDRMNTEAFF. The CDR3 DNA reads as TGTGCCAGTAGTCTGGACCGAATGAACACTGAAGCTTTCTTT.

This clonotype came up a few times. V gene TRBV30 combines with J gene TRBJ2-2; D may be TRBD1 (5 bases). CDR1 is GTSNPN and CDR2 is SVGIG in the germline V gene (reference sequence). Trimming cost V 3 bases and J 1 base, with 9 bases left between them. The CDR3 loop spans 14 amino acids. The CDR3 is CAWSRVENTGELFF. The CDR3 coding sequence is TGTGCCTGGAGCAGGGTTGAGAACACCGGGGAGCTGTTTTTT.

The sample holds many counts of this clonotype. The chain combines TRBV11-3 with TRBJ2-2; 8 nucleotides agree with TRBD1. The trim removed 8 bases at V and 2 bases at J, leaving 7 bases unmatched. CDR3 size: 15 residues. Germline V gene data show CDR1 as SGHNT and CDR2 as YENEEA. In DNA, the CDR3 is TGTGCCAGCGAACAGGGGGTAATTAACACCGGGGAGCTGTTTTTT. This codes for CASEQGVINTGELFF.

This clonotype was seen at least ten times. This chain uses TRBV11-2 with TRBJ2-3; D gene unclear. V was trimmed by 5 bases and J by 2 bases, leaving 17 bases between them. The CDR3 has 16 amino acids. CDR1 is SGHAT, CDR2 FQNNGV, per germline. The CDR3 reads CASSRPGARNTDTQYF. In DNA, the CDR3 is TGTGCCAGCAGCAGACCGGGCGCGCGGAACACAGATACGCAGTATTTT.

There are many counts of this clonotype. This chain connects TRBV4-1 to TRBJ1-1, with D unresolved. V was cut by 4 bases and J by 7 bases, with 19 bases left in between. Germline CDR1 is MGHRA and CDR2 is YSYEKL. There are 15 residues in the CDR3. The CDR3 DNA sequence: TGCGCCAGCAGCCCCATCGACGGAGATGGTGTTGAAGCTTTCTTT. Translating gives CASSPIDGDGVEAFF.

This clonotype was seen repeatedly, ten times or more. The chain combines TRBV11-2 with TRBJ1-2; possibly TRBD1 for D (6 bases). V dropped 4 bases and J dropped 1 base, with 13 bases sitting between them. The length of the CDR3 is 15 residues. CDR1 and CDR2 (germline): SGHAT, FQNNGV. The CDR3 protein is CASSSGLGHNYGYTF. CDR3 in DNA: TGTGCCAGCAGCTCGGGCTTGGGACATAACTATGGCTACACCTTC.

This clonotype was counted a few times. This rearrangement joins TRBV2 to TRBJ2-5; D is tentatively TRBD1 or TRBD2 (7 bases each). The germline V gene encodes CDR1 SNHLY and CDR2 FYNNEI. V was trimmed by 7 bases and J by 10 bases, leaving 19 bases between them. This CDR3 spans 13 amino acids. CDR3 DNA: TGTGCCAGCACCGCGGGGGCAGGGGGTGACCAGTACTTC. Amino acid sequence: CASTAGAGGDQYF.

This clonotype appeared many times. The chain recombines TRBV27 with TRBJ2-1, with 10 bases identical to TRBD2. Trimming removed 6 bases from V and 10 bases from J; junction bases left unmatched: 9. CDR3 length: 14 residues. Germline loops: CDR1 MNHEY, CDR2 SMNVEV (reference sequence). CDR3 in amino acids: CASRGLAGAKEQFF. In nucleotides, the CDR3 is TGTGCCAGCAGAGGGCTAGCGGGAGCCAAAGAGCAGTTCTTC.

This clonotype came up many times. This sequence joins TRBV10-3 and TRBJ1-5; no clear D. Germline V gene sequence: CDR1 ENHRY, CDR2 SYGVKD. The CDR3 is 14 amino acids. The V and J ends lost 10 bases and 2 bases respectively, with 15 bases between them. The CDR3 reads CATSRLEGNQPQHF. The CDR3 coding sequence is TGTGCCACCTCACGACTCGAGGGCAATCAGCCCCAGCATTTT.

This clonotype occurred many times. The chain uses TRBV12-3 or TRBV12-4 and TRBJ1-3; no reliable D call. V lost 3 bases, J lost 0 bases, and 12 bases lay in between. The CDR3 runs 16 residues. The CDR3 coding sequence is TGTGCCAGCAGTTTGGCCGGGTATGGCTCTGGAAACACCATATATTTT. Translated: CASSLAGYGSGNTIYF.

About this clonotype itself: Its ends do not fully match the called genes, so a read error is possible. The chain carries TRBV29-1 and TRBJ1-2; 8 bases match TRBD1. Germline V CDR1 and CDR2: SQVTM, ANQGSEA. The CDR3 contains 13 residues. The CDR3 reads CSVEGTGRDGCTF. Here the CDR3 DNA reads TGCAGCGTTGAAGGGACAGGGCGCGATGGCTGCACCTTC.